This T cell receptor (beta chain) was captured in a study of blood T cell repertoires in COVID-19. Study information: T cells, B-cell-depleted T cells, or PBMCs provided the cDNA or gDNA that served as material.

Germline-derived CDR1 and CDR2 are MNHNY and SVGAGI (reference sequence). The CDR3 is made up of 20 amino acids. The V segment lost 5 bases and the J segment 6 bases; nucleotides outside the gene matches: 24. Authors' analysis steps: Researchers report that nucleated cell counts were estimated from reference gene primer amplification. Using immunoSEQ multiplex PCR, the repertoire was profiled, and TCRdb retains in-frame clones only, with some absent. V, J and clone size derive from that table, while D and trimming were established from the DNA sequence. The sample records hundreds of thousands of clones, 80% to 90% being singletons.

The sequencing sample was made of peripheral blood. This receptor was obtained from a woman aged 25-40 years with active or convalescent COVID-19. V usage is TRBV6-6 and J usage is TRBJ2-1, with 8 bases lining up with TRBD2. CDR3 in DNA: TGTGCCAGCAGTCCTCATTGGGAGCGGGGGCCGGGGCTGGTTGGCAATGAGCAGTTCTTC. It specifies CASSPHWERGPGLVGNEQFF.